The 26 T cell receptor beta chains listed next were all sequenced from one sample in a study of T-cell reconstitution after alpha-beta-depleted transplantation in children. Researchers prepared the TCRbeta library using unique molecular identifiers, the study reports. MiXCR, run by TCRdb on the PCR reads, gives a single entry per CDR3 protein. This sample has roughly 610,000 distinct CDR3 sequences; 10% to 13% occur once, and the top ten carry 3.5% to 5%. The material sequenced was PBMCs from the stem cell graft donor, taken from the stem cell graft. These receptors all come from a human donor who donated a stem cell graft to a child with acute myeloid leukemia.

This clonotype was counted between two and nine times. The rearrangement joins TRBV15 to TRBJ2-7; maybe TRBD2 (5 bases). Germline V gene lookup returns CDR1 LNHNV and CDR2 YYDKDF (reference sequence). The ends were cut back, 4 bases at V and 0 bases at J, with 10 bases in the middle. The CDR3 extends over 14 amino acids. This CDR3 reads CATSTEGSSYEQYF. DNA for the CDR3: TGTGCCACCAGCACCGAAGGGAGCTCCTACGAGCAGTACTTC.

This clonotype came up a few times. The CDR3 protein is CASSLTGTTGELFF. CDR3 in DNA: TGCGCCAGCAGCCTCACAGGGACCACCGGGGAGCTGTTTTTT. The gene calls are TRBV5-1 and TRBJ2-2; the D gene is possibly TRBD1 (6 bases). The germline gives CDR1 SGHRS, CDR2 YFSETQ. Trimming cost V 4 bases and J 4 bases, with 11 bases left between them. CDR3 length: 14 amino acids.

This clonotype was counted many times. This rearrangement joins TRBV20-1 to TRBJ2-7; 12 nucleotides line up with TRBD2. Trimming took 2 bases from V and 1 from J; bases not matched to a gene: 12. The CDR3 spans 18 residues. Germline assignment: CDR1 DFQATT and CDR2 SNEGSKA (reference sequence). The DNA of the CDR3 is TGCAGTGCTAGACGAACTAGCGGGAGGAGAGCCACGTCCTACGAGCAGTACTTC. It is translated as CSARRTSGRRATSYEQYF.

This clonotype appeared many times. The chain couples TRBV27 to TRBJ1-5, with D unresolved. The CDR3 consists of 13 residues. CDR1 MNHEY and CDR2 SMNVEV come from the germline V gene (reference sequence). V was trimmed by 0 bases and J by 5 bases, leaving 5 bases between them. CDR3 nucleotide sequence: TGTGCCAGCAGTTTATCGACACATCAGCCCCAGCATTTT. As protein: CASSLSTHQPQHF.

In this sample, this clonotype turned up many times. V usage is TRBV20-1 and J usage is TRBJ1-1, with 10 bases aligning to TRBD1. The CDR3 has 16 amino acids. Losses at the gene ends were 3 bases for V and 7 bases for J; bases not matched to a gene: 14. From germline, CDR1 is DFQATT and CDR2 SNEGSKA (reference sequence). This chain's CDR3 is CSARRQGANRRGEAFF. The DNA of the CDR3 is TGCAGTGCTAGGAGACAGGGGGCGAACCGGAGGGGTGAAGCTTTCTTT.

Many counts were recorded for this clonotype. CDR3 residues: CASSPSWSSGNTIYF. Here the CDR3 DNA reads TGTGCCAGCAGCCCATCTTGGAGCTCTGGAAACACCATATATTTT. This chain links TRBV12-3 or TRBV12-4 with TRBJ1-3; D not certain. CDR3 size: 15 residues. The V end was cut by 6 bases, the J end by 0 bases, with 12 bases between.

The table lists this clonotype with a few counts. The chain employs TRBV7-9 and TRBJ1-6, with D maybe TRBD1 (5 bases). Trimming removed 4 bases at V and 2 bases at J, with 9 bases between. The germline gives CDR1 SEHNR, CDR2 FQNEAQ (reference sequence). The length of the CDR3 is 15 residues. The CDR3 sequence is CASSSGLTYNSPLHF. In DNA form, the CDR3 reads TGTGCCAGCAGCTCGGGACTCACCTATAATTCACCCCTCCACTTT.

This clonotype showed up many times. V is TRBV4-3 and J is TRBJ2-1, with 9 bases identical to TRBD1. CDR3 length: 16 amino acids. V shed 0 bases and J 8 bases; nucleotides not matched to a gene: 8. CDR1 is LGHNA and CDR2 is YSLEER in the germline V gene. For the CDR3, the DNA is TGCGCCAGCAGCCAAGAAACCGGGACAGGGATCGATGAGCAGTTCTTC. Translation: CASSQETGTGIDEQFF.

The chain employs TRBV29-1 and TRBJ1-5; 9 positions match TRBD1. The CDR3 totals 14 residues. Germline V gives CDR1 SQVTM, CDR2 ANQGSEA. The ends lost 8 bases at V and 2 bases at J; junction bases unmatched: 7. The CDR3 DNA sequence: TGCAGCTCGGAACAGGGGGCGGGCAATCAGCCCCAGCATTTT. Amino acid sequence: CSSEQGAGNQPQHF.

This clonotype was recorded a few times. The V gene is TRBV6-2 or TRBV6-3, the J gene TRBJ1-2, with 7 bases lining up with TRBD1. The CDR3 contains 20 residues. Germline V gene sequence: CDR1 MNHEY, CDR2 SVGEGT. With 2 bases clipped from V and 0 bases from J, the junction kept 18 bases outside the gene matches. The CDR3 sequence: CASSYRRQGSGSSANYGYTF. The DNA for the CDR3 is TGTGCCAGCAGTTACAGGCGACAGGGTAGCGGATCATCAGCTAACTATGGCTACACCTTC.

The chain couples TRBV29-1 to TRBJ2-5; D may be TRBD2 (6 bases). This CDR3 comprises 12 residues. Germline V gene lookup returns CDR1 SQVTM and CDR2 ANQGSEA. V gave up 7 bases and J gave up 5 bases, with 14 bases separating them. CDR3 sequence (DNA): TGCAGCGACCGACTAGGGTCCGAGACCCAGTACTTC. The encoded protein is CSDRLGSETQYF.

V and J are TRBV5-5 and TRBJ2-1, with D unresolved. Germline-derived CDR1 and CDR2 are SGHKS and YYEKEE (reference sequence). V lost 0 bases, J lost 3 bases, and 4 bases lay in between. This CDR3 is built from 13 residues. The CDR3 here is CASSLANYNEQFF. The CDR3 DNA sequence: TGTGCCAGCAGCTTGGCCAACTACAATGAGCAGTTCTTC.

This clonotype was seen a few times. The chain recombines TRBV6-2 or TRBV6-3 with TRBJ2-7; TRBD2 matches at 14 bases. Germline V gene lookup returns CDR1 MNHEY and CDR2 SVGEGT. The length of the CDR3 is 16 residues. J was trimmed by 4 bases and V by 2 bases; bases with no gene match: 4. The CDR3 DNA reads as TGTGCCAGCAGTTACCCGGGACTAGCGGGAGCTTACGAGCAGTACTTC. This translates into CASSYPGLAGAYEQYF.

V is TRBV12-3 or TRBV12-4 and J is TRBJ2-1, with 7 bases matching TRBD2. Germline trimming cut 3 bases from V and 6 bases from J; bases unmatched to any gene: 5. The CDR3 consists of 14 residues. The DNA for the CDR3 is TGTGCCAGCAGTTTCGGCCCTAGCGGCAATGAGCAGTTCTTC. Translated, it gives CASSFGPSGNEQFF.

This clonotype was found a few times. This rearrangement joins TRBV27 to TRBJ2-7; D is unclear. V was clipped by 3 bases and J by 6 bases, with 12 bases between them. The CDR3 runs to 13 residues. Germline loops: CDR1 MNHEY, CDR2 SMNVEV (reference sequence). The CDR3 sequence: CASSFPLSPEQYF. CDR3 DNA: TGTGCCAGCAGTTTCCCCCTCTCTCCCGAGCAGTACTTC.

This clonotype has only a few counts. J is TRBJ2-3 and V is TRBV29-1; 10 bases map to TRBD2. Trimming removed 8 bases from V and 2 bases from J; junction bases left unmatched: 10. Germline lookup yields CDR1 SQVTM and CDR2 ANQGSEA. This CDR3 contains 15 residues. CDR3 sequence (DNA): TGCAGCATTATCCGAGCGGGAGGGCCCACAGATACGCAGTATTTT. This sequence encodes CSIIRAGGPTDTQYF.

The chain links TRBV2 to TRBJ2-4; D perhaps matches TRBD1 (5 bases). V was cut by 6 bases and J by 12 bases, with 21 bases left in between. The germline V gene has CDR1 SNHLY and CDR2 FYNNEI. This CDR3 contains 14 residues. As DNA, the CDR3 is TGTGCCAGCAGCGTCGACGTGGACACCCTTTATCAGTACTTC. It translates to CASSVDVDTLYQYF.

Ten or more counts support this clonotype. The chain uses TRBV6-5 and TRBJ2-7; TRBD2 matches 10 bases. The CDR3 extends over 16 amino acids. V was pared by 2 bases and J by 3 bases, with 7 bases of the junction left unmatched. The V gene's germline CDR1 is MNHEY and CDR2 SVGAGI. This CDR3 is CASSYTGLAGVYEQYF. The CDR3, as DNA: TGTGCCAGCAGTTACACCGGGCTAGCGGGAGTCTACGAGCAGTACTTC.

The chain carries TRBV30 and TRBJ1-2; tentative D call: TRBD1 (6 bases). This CDR3 is 13 amino acids long. CDR1 GTSNPN and CDR2 SVGIG come from the germline V gene (reference sequence). The V gene lost 3 bases and the J gene lost 4 bases, with 12 bases spanning the gap. The CDR3 nucleotides read TGTGCCTGGAGGGTAGGACAGTTCTATGGCTACACCTTC. It specifies CAWRVGQFYGYTF.

This clonotype was found many times. V is TRBV12-3 or TRBV12-4 and J is TRBJ1-1, with D possibly being TRBD1 (5 bases). The CDR3 totals 15 residues. Trimming took 5 bases from V and 0 from J, leaving 13 bases between them. Here the CDR3 reads CASSGTAYMNTEAFF. The CDR3 coding sequence is TGTGCCAGCAGTGGGACGGCTTATATGAACACTGAAGCTTTCTTT.

This clonotype has a count of ten or more. DNA of the CDR3: TGCGCCAGCAGCCCCGGGACAGAACCCTACAATGAGCAGTTCTTC. It is translated as CASSPGTEPYNEQFF. The V and J genes are TRBV5-1 and TRBJ2-1, with TRBD1 identical over 7 bases. Germline V gene data show CDR1 as SGHRS and CDR2 as YFSETQ. The trim removed 4 bases at V and 2 bases at J, leaving 6 bases unmatched. This CDR3 spans 15 amino acids.

This clonotype was detected only a few times. This chain links TRBV20-1 with TRBJ2-6, with a weak D call TRBD1 (7 bases). The germline V gene encodes CDR1 DFQATT and CDR2 SNEGSKA (reference sequence). This CDR3 region has 20 residues. Trimming removed 0 bases at V and 2 bases at J, with 23 bases between. CDR3 in amino acids: CSARDTRGELWGTGANVLTF. The CDR3 nucleotides are TGCAGTGCTAGAGATACCAGGGGGGAACTCTGGGGAACTGGGGCCAACGTCCTGACTTTC.

The table lists this clonotype with a few counts. This chain links TRBV9 with TRBJ1-1; the D is unclear. CDR3 length: 12 residues. Deletions cut 0 bases from V and 3 bases from J, with 3 bases between. Germline lookup yields CDR1 SGDLS and CDR2 YYNGEE. The CDR3 loop reads CASSVGYTEAFF. The CDR3 coding sequence is TGTGCCAGCAGCGTAGGGTACACTGAAGCTTTCTTT.

The chain recombines TRBV5-1 with TRBJ2-2, with 11 positions matching TRBD2. Germline V CDR1 and CDR2: SGHRS, YFSETQ. CDR3 length: 16 residues. The V segment lost 4 bases and the J segment 6 bases; nucleotides outside the gene matches: 8. CDR3 amino acids: CASSLGTSGVAGELFF. CDR3 nucleotide sequence: TGCGCCAGCAGCCTCGGGACTAGCGGCGTCGCCGGGGAGCTGTTTTTT.

This clonotype has at least ten counts. This chain links TRBV28 with TRBJ2-5, with TRBD2 matching 7 bases. The J call may not be correct, given that the DNA end is closer to TRBJ2-3. CDR1 and CDR2 from the germline V gene are MDHEN and SYDVKM. This CDR3 has 12 residues. DNA for the CDR3: TGTGCCAGCAGTTTGAAGCGGGAAACGCAGTATTTT. Translated: CASSLKRETQYF.

This clonotype has a count of ten or more. This chain connects TRBV27 to TRBJ2-1; TRBD2 aligns across 10 bases. V lost 6 bases and J lost 8; bases outside the gene matches: 7. The germline V gene has CDR1 MNHEY and CDR2 SMNVEV (reference sequence). The CDR3 spans 14 residues. The CDR3, as DNA: TGTGCCAGCAGCTCACTAGCGGGAAGCGATGAGCAGTTCTTC. This encodes CASSSLAGSDEQFF.